This T cell receptor (beta chain) is drawn from a study of tumor and adjacent non-tumor tissue in lung cancer. About the study: Histology: around 13 adenocarcinoma, 2 squamous cell carcinoma, 1 small cell lung cancer. Overall study findings and caveats: Normal lung showed higher cumulative top 100 clone frequency than tumor.

Comment on this clonotype: Its antigen is undetermined. One end of the junction fails to match germline, which may point to a read error.

Germline V gene data show CDR1 as MNHEY and CDR2 as SVGEGT. The CDR3 extends over 15 amino acids. This sample's RNA came from whole unsorted tissue. TCRbeta libraries were built with three rounds of nested PCR, modified from ARM-PCR. Each CDR3 protein gets one entry after TCRdb re-called the multiplex PCR reads with MiXCR. The top ten hold 10% to 15% of the sample, which has more than 75,000 distinct CDR3 sequences, around 70% seen once. The source material was lung tumor tissue. V gene TRBV6-2 or TRBV6-3 combines with J gene TRBJ2-1; TRBD1 matches at 11 bases. The receptor was isolated from a woman in her sixties or seventies with non-small cell lung cancer. The CDR3 DNA is TGTGCCAGCAGTTACGGACAGGGGGCGCGGAATGAGCAGTTCTTT. Amino acid sequence: CASSYGQGARNEQFF.